This is a list of T cell receptor beta chains from one sample in a study of blood T cell repertoires in COVID-19. Repertoires were generated with immunoSEQ multiplex PCR, while TCRdb's copy carries only in-frame clones and drops some. The data show 140,000 to 150,000 clones, roughly 82% seen once. The specimen was peripheral blood. The source is a human donor with acute or convalescent COVID-19. The donor label of this sample is uncertain. CDR3s include the opening cysteine and the closing phenylalanine or tryptophan. The D gene is left open where the match is weak. Clone size is shown for a subset of rows, as once, few, many or a class of expanded clone.

TRBJ1-2 NA NA TRBV12-2 TGTGCAAGTCGCTTAGTGTACGGACAGGGGAGGGATGGCTACACCTTC CASRLVYGQGRDGYTF
TRBJ1-2 few NA TRBV21-1 TGTGCCAGCAGCAAAGCTCACAGGGGGCAGAGGTATGGCTACACCTTC CASSKAHRGQRYGYTF
TRBJ2-6 NA NA TRBV10-3 TGTGCCATCAGGGGAGAAACTGGGGCCAACGTCCTGACTTTC CAIRGETGANVLTF
TRBJ2-5 NA TRBD1 TRBV5-1 TGCGCCAGCAGCTTAAGGGGCGGTGGGGGACAGGAGACCCAGTACTTC CASSLRGGGGQETQYF
TRBJ1-1 NA NA TRBV25-1 TGTGCCAGCAGTGAATGGGGCAGGGGCGGCACTGAAGCTTTCTTT CASSEWGRGGTEAFF
TRBJ1-6 NA NA TRBV19 TGTGCCAGTAGAAATACAGGGAACGGTTCACCCCTCCACTTT CASRNTGNGSPLHF
TRBJ2-1 once TRBD2 TRBV6-5 TGTGCCAGCAGTTACTACGGGGGGGCCTCGAATGAGCAGTTCTTC CASSYYGGASNEQFF
TRBJ2-1 NA TRBD2 TRBV5-5 TGTGCCAGCAGCTTATCGGCGGGGGGCCTTCGTGAGCAGTTCTTC CASSLSAGGLREQFF
TRBJ2-3 NA NA TRBV5-4 TGTGCCAGCAGCTTGGGGACATCCCTCGTAGATACGCAGTATTTT CASSLGTSLVDTQYF
TRBJ2-7 NA TRBD1 TRBV27 TGTGCCAGCAGTTTATCGACAGGGTCGGAGCAGTACTTC CASSLSTGSEQYF
TRBJ1-3 NA NA TRBV5-4 TGTGCCAGCAGCTTGGAGGCAGGGTTATCTGGAAACACCATATATTTT CASSLEAGLSGNTIYF
TRBJ1-2 NA TRBD1 TRBV4-1 TGCGCCAGCAGCCAAGATCGGACAGGGGGCCTCCTCTTCTATGGCTACACCTTC CASSQDRTGGLLFYGYTF
TRBJ2-7 few NA TRBV5-1 TGCGCCAGCAGCGCCCAGGGGATCTACGAGCAGTACTTC CASSAQGIYEQYF
TRBJ1-6 NA TRBD1 TRBV29-1 TGCAGCGTTGGGGCAGGGGGTAATTCACCCCTCCACTTT CSVGAGGNSPLHF
TRBJ2-3 NA TRBD2 TRBV6-6 TGTGCCAGCAGTCGGACTAGCGGGGGGCCCTCCTTCACAGATACGCAGTATTTT CASSRTSGGPSFTDTQYF
TRBJ1-1 NA NA TRBV2 TGTGCCAGCAGCGGCGGAATTGACGGCACTGAAGCTTTCTTT CASSGGIDGTEAFF
TRBJ2-1 few TRBD2 TRBV19 TGTGCCAGTAGTCCAACGGGGGGGCTCTACAATGAGCAGTTCTTC CASSPTGGLYNEQFF
TRBJ1-1 NA NA TRBV12-5 TGTACATGCAGGGGGAACACTGAAGCTTTCTTT CTCRGNTEAFF
TRBJ2-2 NA NA TRBV6-5 TGTGCCAGCAGTTACTCGTTACCCGCGGGCACCGGGGAGCTGTTTTTT CASSYSLPAGTGELFF
TRBJ2-5 NA NA TRBV7-2 TGTGCCAGCAGCTTTTCCGGCGGAAACCAAGAGACCCAGTACTTC CASSFSGGNQETQYF
TRBJ2-7 few NA TRBV5-1 TGCGCCAGCAGCTTGCTTGGACAGTTCTACGAGCAGTACTTC CASSLLGQFYEQYF
TRBJ1-3 once NA TRBV15 TGTGCCACTGAGGACGGGATCTCTGGAAACACCATATATTTT CATEDGISGNTIYF